Reported below is one T cell receptor beta chain. Its antigen target is currently unknown. The record has no base qualities; no much larger clone is one base away. The CDR3, cysteine through phenylalanine, is 15 amino acids long. Only CDR3 DNA is held: 45 bases, read in frame from base 1. The germline V gene gives CDR1 as SGDLS and CDR2 as YYNGEE. V and J lose 0 bases and 2 bases, and a span of 11 bases separates them. The sample's time point label, in plain terms: about 28 days (+/-7) after the second vaccine dose. Interpreted using the paper, the treatment or condition label stands for: meningococcal conjugate vaccine given as trial control. Vaccinee samples were obtained from the UK trials COV001 and COV002, which included a single-blind randomized controlled phase 2/3 trial of AZD1222 (ChAdOx1 nCoV-19) in healthy adults. Trial participant PBMC samples were collected at day 0 and day 28 after the second dose for TCRbeta chain sequencing.

This record comes from a study of T cell responses to AZD1222 COVID-19 vaccine (dated by TCRdb to about 2021). As for the study more broadly: A total of 230 to 250 trial participants underwent TCR sequencing, of whom 207 received two doses of AZD1222 and some 26 received two doses of the MenACWY control vaccine. Trial participants were enrolled by age into 18-55, 56-69 and 70-plus year subgroups, with about 150, 28 and 57 TCR-sequenced participants respectively.

The CDR3 regions of human TCRbeta chains were analyzed by immunosequencing. Concerning the study's data processing: TCRs in the repertoires were matched against a reference library of SARS-CoV-2-specific TCRs that had been generated with the MIRA antigen-specificity platform. Breadth meant the fraction of unique TCRs that were SARS-CoV-2-associated, whereas depth meant the fraction of total T cells that were SARS-CoV-2-associated. Using the MIRA data, each spike-specific TCR was mapped to the spike region that the TCR reacts to and placed in a CD4 or CD8 class. Log10-transformed breadth and depth values were compared by one-way ANOVA with Sidak's multiple comparisons tests. TCRdb holds this immuneACCESS table with in-frame rearrangements only. Some clones are missing; in checked studies, unresolved V genes explain under half, and the rest has no known cause. D and trimming come from the DNA, and the V and J calls and clone size come from that table. The sample includes under 200,000 clones, with around 94% observed a single time. The ten largest make up approximately 4% of the sample.

The study at large found these results: Conclusions about previously exposed vaccinees were limited because only a handful of AZD1222 recipients were SARS-CoV-2 seropositive at baseline. Nearly half of unique spike-specific TCRs reportedly recognized epitopes outside regions mutated in the B.1.351 and B.1.1.7 variants. The 56-69-year group was small, and its depth increase did not reach significance, likely because of low power. After two AZD1222 doses, both the breadth and the depth of spike-specific TCRs were significantly higher than at day 0 and than in MenACWY recipients. Participants were mostly white British, with more females than males. The authors suggested clonal diversity may have been underestimated. The whole spike protein was spanned by vaccine-associated CD4 TCRs, and dominant responses were seen in regions 160-218 and 743-854. Because no day 14 peak-response samples were available, repertoires were characterized only after the peak T cell response.

Sequencing was performed on peripheral blood, taken 28 days after the second dose of the MenACWY control vaccine. The V gene is TRBV9 and the J gene is TRBJ2-5; a weak D assignment points to TRBD2 (6 bases agree). The receptor was derived from an adult who received the MenACWY meningococcal vaccine as a control. The CDR3 here reads CASSVVEGIQETQYF. The sequenced DNA: TGTGCCAGCAGCGTAGTGGAGGGTATACAAGAGACCCAGTACTTC.